The 17 T cell receptor beta chains listed next were all sequenced from one sample in a study of response to subunit inactivated influenza vaccine. A single record per CDR3 protein comes from TCRdb applying MiXCR to the RT-PCR reads. The repertoire consists of fewer than 700,000 distinct CDR3 sequences, with roughly 13% occurring once and the leading ten covering about an eighth. The sample in question was PBMCs from blood, obtained roughly 47 days after vaccination. Receptors originate from a man over 45 who received an inactivated influenza vaccine.

This clonotype was observed many times. The chain links TRBV18 to TRBJ2-1; D possibly matches TRBD1 or TRBD2 (5 bases each). The CDR3 spans 14 residues. V lost 3 bases to trimming and J lost 5 bases, with 11 bases between them. Germline CDR1 and CDR2: KGHSH and LQKENI. CDR3 sequence: CASSPRDRNNEQFF. DNA for the CDR3: TGTGCCAGCTCACCGAGGGACCGCAACAATGAGCAGTTCTTC.

The table lists this clonotype with a few counts. V usage is TRBV20-1 and J usage is TRBJ1-6; tentative D call: TRBD1 (5 bases). Germline V gene lookup returns CDR1 DFQATT and CDR2 SNEGSKA (reference sequence). The CDR3 consists of 12 residues. V shed 6 bases and J shed 7 bases, with 10 bases lying between them. The CDR3 coding sequence is TGCAGTGCCACGACAGAGAATTCACCCCTCCACTTT. It encodes CSATTENSPLHF.

This clonotype was detected only a few times. The chain carries TRBV2 and TRBJ1-5, with 7 bases aligning to TRBD1. The trim removed 7 bases at V and 3 bases at J, leaving 9 bases unmatched. Germline assignment: CDR1 SNHLY and CDR2 FYNNEI. CDR3 length: 15 residues. DNA of the CDR3: TGTGCCAGCACGGGGGGACAGTCGTTCAATCAGCCCCAGCATTTT. Its protein product is CASTGGQSFNQPQHF.

The rearrangement joins TRBV5-1 to TRBJ2-3, with D perhaps TRBD1 or TRBD2 (5 bases each). This CDR3 comprises 15 residues. Germline-derived CDR1 and CDR2 are SGHRS and YFSETQ. Trimming removed 3 bases at V and 5 bases at J, with 16 bases between. The CDR3 nucleotides read TGCGCCAGCAGCTCAGCCGGGACGAAGGGAGATACGCAGTATTTT. Translation gives CASSSAGTKGDTQYF.

This clonotype occurred a few times. The rearrangement uses TRBV12-3 or TRBV12-4 and TRBJ2-3; TRBD2 aligns across 10 bases. The CDR3 loop spans 14 amino acids. V lost 3 bases, J lost 14 bases, and 11 bases stayed unmatched. The CDR3 reads CASSFSSGGVKRYF. DNA for the CDR3: TGTGCCAGCAGTTTCTCCAGCGGGGGGGTAAAGAGGTATTTT.

The chain couples TRBV3-1 to TRBJ1-5; TRBD1 might be the D (6 bases). There are 15 residues in the CDR3. Looked up from germline, CDR1 is LGHDT and CDR2 is YNNKEL (reference sequence). Trimming stripped 4 bases from V and 1 base from J, with 11 bases between. The CDR3 sequence is CASSRTGTSNQPQHF. CDR3 nucleotides: TGTGCCAGCAGCCGAACAGGGACGAGCAATCAGCCCCAGCATTTT.

The CDR3 region is CASRGVTGGDETQYF. The CDR3 DNA reads as TGTGCCAGCAGGGGAGTAACAGGGGGCGATGAGACCCAGTACTTC. V and J are TRBV7-9 and TRBJ2-5, with 9 bases identical to TRBD1. With V trimmed by 6 bases and J by 5 bases, 10 bases remained unmatched. The V gene's germline CDR1 is SEHNR and CDR2 FQNEAQ (reference sequence). The CDR3 length is 15 residues.

The chain employs TRBV24-1 and TRBJ2-2, with 7 bases that match TRBD2. The V gene's germline CDR1 is KGHDR and CDR2 SFDVKD. V dropped 6 bases and J dropped 2; count of bases not matched to a gene: 11. This CDR3 has 17 amino acids. The CDR3 nucleotides read TGTGCCACCAGTCCCCTAAGGGCTAGCGGAAACACCGGGGAGCTGTTTTTT. Its protein product is CATSPLRASGNTGELFF.

This clonotype came up a few times. The chain is built from TRBV12-3 or TRBV12-4 and TRBJ1-5; no clear D gene. CDR3 length equals 16 residues. Trimming stripped 1 base from V and 4 bases from J, with 14 bases between. Here the CDR3 DNA reads TGTGCCAGCAGTTTAGACTTTGGCCGCTCTAATCAGCCCCAGCATTTT. Translated: CASSLDFGRSNQPQHF.

This clonotype was detected many times. The chain is built from TRBV15 and TRBJ2-1, with TRBD2 matching 9 bases. Per germline, CDR1 LNHNV and CDR2 YYDKDF (reference sequence). With V trimmed by 0 bases and J by 6 bases, 3 bases remained unmatched. The CDR3 spans 15 residues. CDR3 loop: CATSRERGGINEQFF. As DNA, the CDR3 is TGTGCCACCAGCAGAGAGCGGGGGGGAATCAATGAGCAGTTCTTC.

The chain recombines TRBV14 with TRBJ2-1; the D call may be TRBD1 or TRBD2 (5 bases each). The V end was cut by 2 bases, the J end by 9 bases, with 11 bases between. Germline CDR1 and CDR2: SGHDN and FVKESK. This CDR3 spans 13 amino acids. The CDR3 is CASSQRGASEQFF. The CDR3 nucleotides are TGTGCCAGCAGCCAAAGAGGGGCAAGTGAGCAGTTCTTC.

In DNA form, the CDR3 reads TGTGCCAGCAGCTTAAGCGGAGATGACTACGAGCAGTACTTC. Protein sequence: CASSLSGDDYEQYF. The V gene is TRBV9, the J gene TRBJ2-7, with D possibly matching TRBD2 (5 bases). Trimming took 4 bases from V and 3 from J, leaving 14 bases between them. Per the germline V gene, CDR1 is SGDLS and CDR2 is YYNGEE. The CDR3 is 14 residues long.

This chain joins TRBV28 and TRBJ1-1; TRBD1 agrees at 7 bases. The V and J ends lost 4 bases and 5 bases, in that order; junction bases with no gene match: 7. Germline V gene lookup returns CDR1 MDHEN and CDR2 SYDVKM. This CDR3 has 14 amino acids. The CDR3 here is CASSSRTGWTEAFF. The CDR3 bases are TGTGCCAGCAGTTCTCGGACAGGATGGACTGAAGCTTTCTTT.

This clonotype occurred a few times. The rearrangement uses TRBV15 and TRBJ2-5; unclear D gene. This CDR3 is 15 amino acids long. Trimming shortened V by 0 bases and J by 2 bases, and 10 bases separated the two germline ends. Germline values: CDR1 LNHNV, CDR2 YYDKDF (reference sequence). The CDR3, as DNA: TGTGCCACCAGCAGAGATCCCCTCAAACAAGAGACCCAGTACTTC. Translation gives CATSRDPLKQETQYF.

V is TRBV3-1 and J is TRBJ2-7; the match to TRBD2 covers 7 bases. Per germline, CDR1 LGHDT and CDR2 YNNKEL (reference sequence). The CDR3 contains 16 residues. V was clipped by 4 bases and J by 4 bases; unmatched bases: 13. CDR3 bases: TGTGCCAGCAGCCCCCCAGTTTTGCGGGGGAGTTACGAGCAGTACTTC. Its protein is CASSPPVLRGSYEQYF.

Ten or more counts support this clonotype. The V and J genes are TRBV20-1 and TRBJ2-7; tentatively, D is TRBD2 (7 bases). Germline V gene sequence: CDR1 DFQATT, CDR2 SNEGSKA (reference sequence). This CDR3 comprises 14 residues. V lost 3 bases and J 3 bases, leaving 15 bases between the germline ends. CDR3 in DNA: TGCAGTGCTAGGGAAAGGGGGGAGGGCTACGAGCAGTACTTC. Protein: CSARERGEGYEQYF.

This clonotype occurred a few times. V usage is TRBV12-3 or TRBV12-4 and J usage is TRBJ1-3; D not resolved. The CDR3 is 15 amino acids. V dropped 8 bases and J dropped 0 bases, with 14 bases sitting between them. The chain's CDR3 is CASGFLRLSGNTIYF. DNA for the CDR3: TGTGCCAGCGGGTTTTTGCGTCTCTCTGGAAACACCATATATTTT.